This TCR beta chain was identified in a study of CD8 T cells in ankylosing spondylitis listed by TCRdb under 2017. For the wider study: T cell receptor beta repertoires were profiled in healthy donors and ankylosing spondylitis patients so that disease-linked TCR variants could be found. The full study cohort was made up of 25 ankylosing spondylitis patients and approximately 100 healthy donors. Peripheral blood samples were taken, and synovial fluid was additionally collected from ankylosing spondylitis patients.

Based on the germline V gene, the CDR1 and CDR2 sequences are SGHVS and FNYEAQ. Cut back by 4 bases and 6 bases, the V and J ends lie 10 bases apart. The CDR3, cysteine through phenylalanine, is 12 amino acids long. CDR3 DNA only is kept here, 36 bases in frame from base 1. The investigation overall reported the following: Some motif variants were previously reported in synovial fluid and blood of reactive arthritis patients, suggesting common disease-initiation mechanisms. The disease-linked clones showed a CD8+ phenotype and occurred at relatively low frequencies in peripheral blood. Blood from ankylosing spondylitis patients appeared to be characterized by a TCR beta motif made up of several highly homologous amino acid variants. According to the report, matched synovial fluid samples from ankylosing spondylitis patients were significantly enriched for the disease-linked clones.

This clonotype was seen repeatedly, ten times or more. It has no known antigen specificity. Per-nucleotide qualities are absent, and no much larger clonotype sits a single base away. Instrument used: Illumina HiSeq 2500. Quantitative 5'-RACE with molecular barcodes was used to prepare TCR beta libraries. In the source study's methods: To identify disease-linked TCR variants, a new computational method was used, one built on a probabilistic model of VDJ rearrangement. TCRdb applied fastp at Q25 and MiXCR to the public reads, then kept only in-frame beta chains. Entries that share a CDR3 protein sequence are merged under the most common genes and DNA. These V and J calls rely on TCRdb rather than the paper's analysis. Across this sample there are roughly 160,000 distinct CDR3 sequences, with around 10% seen only once. The ten largest make up just under 30% of the sample.

The chain employs TRBV7-6 and TRBJ2-7; 6 matching bases give a weak D call of TRBD2. The sample consisted of blood, either unsorted or a sorted T cell fraction (not recorded which). The clonotype comes from a male donor with ankylosing spondylitis or in good health (not recorded which). The nucleotide sequence reads TGTGCCAGCAGCTCCCTGGGAGGCGAGCAGTACTTC. This yields the protein CASSSLGGEQYF. The entire variable domain, with the stretches around the CDR3 drawn from the reference TRBV7-6 and TRBJ2-7 proteins, is GAGVSQSPRYKVTKRGQDVALRCDPISGHVSLYWYRQALGQGPEFLTYFNYEAQQDKSGLPNDRFSAERPEGSISTLTIQRTEQRDSAMYRCASSSLGGEQYFGPGTRLTVT.